The clone carrying this TCR beta chain was recorded a few times. Its matching antigen is unknown. CDR3 length equals 15 residues. The germline gives CDR1 MNHEY, CDR2 SMNVEV (reference sequence). Trimming at V came to 6 bases and at J to 4 bases, leaving 4 bases not matched to a gene. This sample is drawn from a study of cytomegalovirus exposure and HLA in healthy donors. Turning to the study itself: One earlier analysis, a look at roughly 170 million T cells, found roughly 120 million unique TCR beta sequences. Out of 398 genotyped donors, 81% belonged to the Caucasian-associated ancestry cluster. Study-level findings and limits: In a later analysis, across HLA loci, associated TCR counts were highest for DRB1, lowest for HLA-C. An analysis that was carried out later associated approximately 17,000 TCR beta sequences with HLA alleles at 0.05 false discovery rate.

Researchers ran the PCR with 60 Vbeta and 13 Jbeta primers. Sequencing used immunoSEQ multiplex PCR; TCRdb keeps in-frame clones, though not all of them. The sample records 120,000 or so clones, approximately 72% being singletons. Sequencing was performed on PBMCs. The sequence was collected from a man between 18 and 35 years old in good health and CMV-seronegative. The chain couples TRBV27 to TRBJ2-7; 15 positions agree with TRBD2. The chain's CDR3 is CASSTGLAGGYEQYF. The DNA of the CDR3 is TGTGCCAGCAGCACTGGACTAGCGGGAGGGTACGAGCAGTACTTC.